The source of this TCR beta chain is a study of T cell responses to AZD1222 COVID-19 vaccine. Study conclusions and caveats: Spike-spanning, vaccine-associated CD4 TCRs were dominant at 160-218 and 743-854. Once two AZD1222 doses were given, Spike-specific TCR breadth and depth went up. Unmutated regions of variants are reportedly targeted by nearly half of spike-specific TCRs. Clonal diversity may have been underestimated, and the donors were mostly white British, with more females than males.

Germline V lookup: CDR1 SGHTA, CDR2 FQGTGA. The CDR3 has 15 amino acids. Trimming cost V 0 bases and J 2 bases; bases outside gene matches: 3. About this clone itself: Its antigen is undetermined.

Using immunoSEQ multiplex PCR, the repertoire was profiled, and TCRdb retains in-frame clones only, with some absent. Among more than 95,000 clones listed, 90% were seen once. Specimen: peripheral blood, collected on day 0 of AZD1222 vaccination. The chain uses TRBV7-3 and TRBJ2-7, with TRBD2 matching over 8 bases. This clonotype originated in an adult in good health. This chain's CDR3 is CASSLTSGDTYEQYF. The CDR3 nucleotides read TGTGCCAGCAGCTTAACTAGCGGGGACACCTACGAGCAGTACTTC.